The rows below give T cell receptor beta chains drawn from one sample of a study of T cells after yellow fever vaccination. TCRdb passed the 5' RACE reads through MiXCR, listing each CDR3 protein once. The sample has about 320,000 distinct CDR3 sequences, 6.8% seen once; the top ten hold 15% to 20%. Specimen: PBMCs, collected about 49 days after the first yellow fever vaccination. Source of these receptors: a man aged 18 to 35 who received the YFV17D yellow fever vaccine. Both conserved end residues are part of each CDR3. A D gene is named only where the DNA matches it firmly. The size field is filled for only some rows; it gives once, few, many or a size class.

D gene,clone size,CDR3 length,V gene,J gene,CDR3 protein,CDR3 DNA
.,many,12,TRBV29-1,TRBJ2-2,CSVDGGTGELFF,TGCAGCGTTGATGGCGGTACCGGGGAGCTGTTTTTT
.,few,14,TRBV5-1,TRBJ1-3,CASSSSTSGNTIYF,TGCGCCAGCAGCTCCTCCACCTCTGGAAACACCATATATTTT
.,few,13,TRBV5-1,TRBJ2-2,CASSSQLTGELFF,TGCGCCAGCAGTTCGCAGCTCACCGGGGAGCTGTTTTTT
TRBD2,few,14,TRBV5-1,TRBJ2-3,CASSLAEYRRAQYF,TGCGCCAGCTCACTAGCGGAATACCGGCGGGCGCAGTATTTT
.,few,16,TRBV9,TRBJ1-2,CASSVGRYREGNGYTF,TGTGCCAGCAGCGTAGGTCGGTACAGGGAAGGAAATGGCTACACCTTC
.,.,15,TRBV6-2/TRBV6-3,TRBJ2-1,CASSFSRDSYNEQFF,TGTGCCAGCAGTTTCTCTAGGGACTCCTACAATGAGCAGTTCTTC
.,.,14,TRBV7-8,TRBJ2-2,CASSSRPGPGELFF,TGTGCCAGCAGCTCTAGGCCCGGTCCCGGGGAGCTGTTTTTT
.,.,12,TRBV6-2/TRBV6-3,TRBJ1-6,CASTSADRALHF,TGTGCCAGCACCTCGGCCGACAGAGCCCTCCACTTT
.,.,15,TRBV29-1,TRBJ1-6,CSEKDSSSYNSPLHF,TGCAGCGAGAAGGACTCAAGCTCCTATAATTCACCCCTCCACTTT
TRBD2,many,14,TRBV5-1,TRBJ2-1,CASILERGHNEQFF,TGCGCCAGCATCCTTGAGCGGGGCCACAATGAGCAGTTCTTC
TRBD1,few,13,TRBV19,TRBJ1-5,CASSGDRNQPQHF,TGTGCCAGTAGTGGGGACAGAAATCAGCCCCAGCATTTT
.,few,15,TRBV20-1,TRBJ2-2,CSARLLGTPTGELFF,TGCAGTGCTAGACTTTTAGGGACCCCGACCGGGGAGCTGTTTTTT
.,.,12,TRBV2,TRBJ2-5,CASYLVRETQYF,TGTGCCAGCTACCTAGTTAGAGAGACCCAGTACTTC
TRBD1,.,21,TRBV6-2/TRBV6-3,TRBJ2-6,CASRKGYLETGASSGANVLTF,TGTGCCAGCAGAAAGGGGTATTTGGAGACAGGGGCATCATCTGGGGCCAACGTCCTGACTTTC
.,.,14,TRBV28,TRBJ2-4,CASSGWVLKNIQYF,TGTGCCAGCAGTGGATGGGTATTGAAAAACATTCAGTACTTC
.,few,14,TRBV13,TRBJ1-1,CASSQRGVNTEAFF,TGTGCCAGCAGCCAGCGGGGGGTCAACACTGAAGCTTTCTTT
.,many,13,TRBV7-2,TRBJ2-7,CASSAQGGYEQYF,TGTGCCAGCAGCGCCCAGGGTGGTTACGAGCAGTACTTC
.,many,14,TRBV6-2/TRBV6-3,TRBJ2-1,CASRDSKVGNEQFF,TGTGCCAGCAGGGACTCTAAGGTAGGGAATGAGCAGTTCTTC
.,many,12,TRBV20-1,TRBJ1-5,CSARDSNQPQHF,TGCAGTGCTAGAGATTCAAATCAGCCCCAGCATTTT
.,many,17,TRBV15,TRBJ1-5,CATSRPPLQGIGQPQHF,TGTGCCACCAGCCGACCCCCCCTACAGGGAATAGGTCAGCCCCAGCATTTT